The clone carrying this T cell receptor beta chain was recorded once. These data belong to a study of cytomegalovirus exposure and HLA in healthy donors. About the study: Unique TCRs from HLA-typed donors, 80 million to 90 million of them, were held in an early data release.

Germline CDR1 is MNHEY and CDR2 is SVGAGI. The CDR3 is 15 amino acids. The V end lost 5 bases, the J end lost 1 base, and 12 bases lay between the germline ends. The PCR ran on 60 Vbeta and 13 Jbeta primers. Generated by immunoSEQ multiplex PCR, the TCRdb table keeps only in-frame clones and is missing some. The data show approximately 150,000 clones, with over 75% seen just once and approximately 2.4% held by the top ten. What was sequenced was PBMCs. V gene TRBV6-5 combines with J gene TRBJ1-5, with D possibly matching TRBD1 (5 bases). The receptor was isolated from a male donor in good health and CMV-seronegative. The CDR3 is CASSRGWVSNQPQHF. CDR3 in DNA: TGTGCCAGCAGTAGGGGTTGGGTGAGCAATCAGCCCCAGCATTTT.